The entry below gives a single T cell receptor beta chain sequence along with its context. Its antigen is not yet known. Base qualities were left out, and no much larger clone turns up one base away. The CDR3 has 14 amino acids, counting the end cysteine and phenylalanine. The entry retains the CDR3 DNA only, 42 bases that are in frame from base 1. Here V drops 7 bases and J drops 6 bases, and the junction holds 6 bases not matched to any gene. CDR1 and CDR2 are drawn from the germline V gene: MNHNS, SASEGT. This sample is part of a study of cytomegalovirus exposure and HLA in healthy donors (dated by TCRdb to 2016 to 2017). At the level of the whole study: An earlier analysis of 587 of the donors reported about 280 Gb of sequence data and 95 million to 130 million unique TCR beta sequences obtained from roughly 170 million T cells. An early release that covered around 590 HLA-typed donors contained approximately 290 gigabases of sequencing data and some 87 million unique TCR sequences. Among the approximately 430 genotyped donors, approximately 82% belonged to the genetic ancestry cluster associated with self-reported Caucasian donors. The study aimed to test whether signatures of past pathogen exposure could be identified by cataloging public T cell receptors. The study profiled the T cell repertoires of hundreds of subjects by immunosequencing and related them to cytomegalovirus serostatus. In addition to the first cohort of 666 subjects, a separate validation cohort of about 120 different subjects was used. To predict cytomegalovirus infection status, the study combined high-throughput TCR immunosequencing, statistical association of individual TCRs with disease status, and machine learning. To study patterns of TCR occurrence, a later analysis re-analyzed previously published TCR beta repertoires from 550 to 800 donors and added high-resolution HLA genotyping. Rather than drawing on any new phenotypic data, the later analysis identified candidate immune exposures from TCR beta sequences and the way those sequences occurred across donors. An earlier analysis of 587 of the donors used high-throughput TCR beta sequencing to judge whether each TCR beta V gene segment behaved as functional or pseudogenic. Donor age, sex, ethnicity and CMV serostatus were compiled alongside the repertoire data. In a later genetic analysis, genome-wide SNP genotypes for 398 of the 666 donors were used, and that subset was treated as a discovery cohort. All discovery cohort repertoires had been generated using a single sequencing platform. Both class I and class II loci were covered by HLA typing, at four-digit resolution. The number of typed donors differed by locus: about 629-630 for A, B, C, DRB1 and DQB1; approximately 520 for DQA1; approximately 600 for DPA1; and 450 to 480 for DPB1. Because of strong linkage in the cohort, four to six DR-DQ haplotypes were treated as single units for association and clustering. Among around 400 genotyped donors of the cohort, an average of about 240,000 unique TCR beta nucleotide sequences were sequenced per donor, roughly 20% of them non-productive. The research as a whole found: A further reported finding was that TCR beta sequences accurately predicted the HLA-A and HLA-B alleles for most subjects in the first cohort. A cluster of highly shared sequence variants was judged likely to be a technical artifact of the sequencing pipeline. A later analysis found that TCR association rates varied across HLA loci, with DRB1 alleles showing the most associated TCRs and HLA-C alleles the fewest. This cohort had only TCR beta chains sequenced, and the lack of alpha or paired-chain data limited which features could be detected. In an earlier analysis of about 550 of the donors, most TCR beta V segments were observed in productive rearrangements about 87% or about 30% of the time, broadly matching IMGT annotations. A later analysis associated 15,000 to 20,000 TCR beta sequences with specific HLA alleles at a false discovery rate of 0.05. In vitro tests confirmed that a few of the cytomegalovirus-associated TCR beta chains recognize cytomegalovirus antigens. According to a later analysis, most CMV-associated TCR beta chains appeared to be HLA-restricted, and the HLA associations seemed to be driven largely by CMV exposure. Because HLA typing was unavailable for some donors at each locus, only the typed subset was used in association tests. Linkage disequilibrium might explain the correlated functional status among segregating V segments, but an unknown experimental factor could not be excluded. Compared with equally common non-associated chains, HLA-associated TCR beta chains in a later analysis were more clonally expanded and had lower generation probabilities. Some IMGT-functional V segments, including TRBV6-2 and TRBV6-3, could not be distinguished by the 87-base-pair reads and were therefore excluded. Compared with the roughly 700-donor mean, donors in an Asian-associated ancestry cluster had fewer N-insertions in productive TCRs, according to a later genetic analysis. Strong co-occurrence of HLA alleles, especially DR and DQ, made assigning TCR associations to individual alleles difficult. In a later genetic analysis, a missense DCLRE1C variant was associated with V-gene and J-gene trimming of TCR beta chains, and the association was replicated in an independent cohort. The only immune exposure information available for the cohort was CMV serostatus. Roughly uniform sequencing depth across donors was assumed in presence/absence analyses, although this assumption may not hold. While some public TCRs were present in many individuals, most TCR sequences turned up only very rarely across donors. The study gave a list of under 200 TCR beta chains associated with cytomegalovirus. According to a later analysis, parvovirus B19, influenza, CMV and Epstein-Barr virus appeared linked to several top co-occurrence clusters. Cytomegalovirus status was reported to be diagnosed by the classifier with high specificity and sensitivity in both the original and validation cohorts. According to the authors, the approach could potentially be generalized to other disease states and immunological phenotypes. Fewer than 20 rarely observed V segments, including chromosome 9 orphons, were excluded from the earlier analysis of about 500 of the donors because counts were too low.

Receptors were amplified or captured by the immunoSEQ multiplex PCR assay. A mixture of 60 forward primers for TCR Vbeta segments and 13 reverse primers for TCR Jbeta segments was used in the multiplex PCR. A multiplex PCR assay on genomic DNA amplified the CDR3 region of rearranged TCR beta genes. The amplified TCR beta libraries were sequenced on the Illumina HiSeq System as 87-base-pair reads. For the original study's pipeline: A later analysis counted some 74 million unique TCR beta chains across the 666 repertoires, and some 11 million of these chains were shared by at least two donors. Raw reads were error-corrected and collapsed into unique sequences with a nearest-neighbor algorithm that merged closely related sequences to remove PCR and sequencing errors. To assign V, D and J gene segments, CDR3 sequences were aligned to IMGT reference sequences. Each retained sequence needed at least a six-nucleotide match to both a V gene segment and a J gene segment. A rearrangement was called productive if the CDR3 had no stop codons and remained in frame with V and J, and every other rearrangement was called non-productive. Following IMGT convention, CDR3 was defined as the stretch from the second conserved V-encoded cysteine to the conserved J-encoded phenylalanine. In an earlier analysis of around 540 of the donors, sequences lacking an unambiguous match to a single V gene segment were excluded. In an earlier analysis of roughly 600 of the donors, a V segment was called functional when productive rearrangements were above 56.7%, and segregating when the standard deviation between donors exceeded 5%. A statistical classification framework was built to diagnose cytomegalovirus status from the catalog of TCR beta chain sequences. In a later analysis, TCR nucleotide sequences were compared against IMGT/GENE-DB human TR gene sequences so that V and J genes could be assigned. Using the TCRdist pipeline, a later analysis assigned CDR3 sequences along with most-parsimonious VDJ recombination scenarios. In a later analysis, each TCR beta chain was defined by its CDR3 amino acid sequence together with its V-gene family, and reads lacking a unique V-gene family were excluded. To address suspected cross-contamination and a sequencing artifact, a later analysis removed a few hundred highly shared, low-generation-probability nucleotide sequences. In a later analysis, a clonal expansion index for each public chain was calculated from normalized within-repertoire ranks of inferred template counts. In a later analysis, generation probabilities were computed with a VDJ recombination model fitted to out-of-frame rearrangements, and the resulting probabilities were checked against IGoR. A later analysis scored TCR-TCR, TCR-HLA and TCR-CMV co-occurrence with hypergeometric tests, applying a repertoire-size bias correction to TCR pairs. To estimate false discovery rates, a later analysis permuted the HLA or CMV assignments 20 times. In a later analysis, co-occurring TCRs were grouped with DBSCAN, and TCRdist sequence similarity was added when clustering was performed within HLA-allele-positive subsets. Co-occurrence clustering excluded repertoires with fewer than 30,000 or more than 120,000 public chains, plus five with anomalous nucleotide sharing. As stored in TCRdb, this immuneACCESS dataset retains in-frame rearrangements with V and J assigned. A fraction of the clones does not appear; measured against another copy, unresolved V genes explain less than half of the discrepancy, and the remainder lacks a known reason. V and J calls and clone size follow that table, whereas D and trimming were derived from the DNA. Recorded for this sample are under 250,000 clones; around 80% of them occurred a single time. The top ten clonotypes cover 0.71% of the sample.

The cohort was made up of approximately 700 healthy bone marrow donors. At the time of sampling, all cohort members were nominally healthy, though unrecorded immune exposures were likely present. The donor was CMV seronegative and belonged to the group of more than 300 seronegative cohort members. Each donor provided a peripheral blood sample, and peripheral blood mononuclear cells were used for TCR beta sequencing. The Qiagen DNeasy Blood Extraction Kit was used to extract genomic DNA from the blood cell samples. The TCR comes from a boy aged 2 to 10 in good health and CMV-seronegative. The chain is assembled from TRBV6-1 and TRBJ1-4; 9 middle bases align to TRBD1. Source material: PBMCs. The CDR3 is CASKHTGGDEKLFF. Read as DNA, the sequence is TGTGCCAGCAAACACACAGGGGGCGATGAAAAACTGTTTTTT.